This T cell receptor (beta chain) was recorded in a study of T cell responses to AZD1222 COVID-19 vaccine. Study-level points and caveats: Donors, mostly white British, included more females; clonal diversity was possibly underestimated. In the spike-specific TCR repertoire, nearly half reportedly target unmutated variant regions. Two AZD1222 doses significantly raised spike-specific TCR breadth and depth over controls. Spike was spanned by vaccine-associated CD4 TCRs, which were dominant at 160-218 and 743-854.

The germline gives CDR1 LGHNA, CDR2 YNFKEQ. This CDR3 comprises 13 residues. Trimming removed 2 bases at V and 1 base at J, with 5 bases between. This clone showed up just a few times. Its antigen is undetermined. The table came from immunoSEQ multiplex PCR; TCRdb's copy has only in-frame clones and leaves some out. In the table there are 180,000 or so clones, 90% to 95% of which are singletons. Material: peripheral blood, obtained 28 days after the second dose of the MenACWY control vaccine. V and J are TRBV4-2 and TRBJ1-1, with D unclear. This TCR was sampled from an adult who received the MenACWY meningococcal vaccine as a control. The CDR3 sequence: CASSQRPNTEAFF. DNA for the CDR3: TGTGCCAGCAGCCAACGCCCGAACACTGAAGCTTTCTTT.